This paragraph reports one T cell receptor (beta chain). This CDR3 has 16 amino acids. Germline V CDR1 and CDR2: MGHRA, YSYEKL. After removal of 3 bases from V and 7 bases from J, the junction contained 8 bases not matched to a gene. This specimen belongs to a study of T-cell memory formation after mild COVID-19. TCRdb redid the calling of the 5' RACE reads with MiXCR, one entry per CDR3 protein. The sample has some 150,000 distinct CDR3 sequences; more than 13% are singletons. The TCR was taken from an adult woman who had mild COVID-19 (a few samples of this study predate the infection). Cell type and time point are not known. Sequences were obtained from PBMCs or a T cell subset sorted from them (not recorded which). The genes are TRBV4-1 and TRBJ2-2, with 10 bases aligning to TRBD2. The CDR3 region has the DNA TGCGCCAGCAGCCATGCACCTCGGACTAGCGGCGGGGAGCTGTTTTTT. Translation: CASSHAPRTSGGELFF.